This entry is about one T cell receptor beta chain. The antigen is undetermined. V was pared by 5 bases and J by 1 base, with 14 bases between. CDR1 and CDR2 from the germline V gene are ENHRY and SYGVKD. The CDR3 has 16 residues. In terms of origin and age, donors were healthy Caucasian individuals from Russia aged about 6 to 90. Drawn from each donor were ten milliliters of peripheral blood. Each sample yielded at least 6 million isolated PBMCs. The authors ran a second PCR of 7 to 11 cycles using a sample-barcoded 5' primer and a J-beta primer mix. Each CDR3 protein gets one entry after TCRdb re-called the 5' RACE reads with MiXCR. The sample has 650,000 to 700,000 distinct CDR3 sequences, about 34% seen once; the top ten hold 15%. These data are taken from a study of blood T cells in healthy people across ages. Notes on the study in general: For the donors, CMV status was unknown and possibly confounded expanded clonotype changes.

The chain joins TRBV10-3 to TRBJ2-2; TRBD2 might be the D (6 bases). The sample comprised blood. This receptor was obtained from a woman older than 75 in good health. The CDR3: CAISNTAGRNTGELFF. The DNA of the CDR3 is TGTGCCATCAGTAATACGGCGGGGAGGAACACCGGGGAGCTGTTTTTT.